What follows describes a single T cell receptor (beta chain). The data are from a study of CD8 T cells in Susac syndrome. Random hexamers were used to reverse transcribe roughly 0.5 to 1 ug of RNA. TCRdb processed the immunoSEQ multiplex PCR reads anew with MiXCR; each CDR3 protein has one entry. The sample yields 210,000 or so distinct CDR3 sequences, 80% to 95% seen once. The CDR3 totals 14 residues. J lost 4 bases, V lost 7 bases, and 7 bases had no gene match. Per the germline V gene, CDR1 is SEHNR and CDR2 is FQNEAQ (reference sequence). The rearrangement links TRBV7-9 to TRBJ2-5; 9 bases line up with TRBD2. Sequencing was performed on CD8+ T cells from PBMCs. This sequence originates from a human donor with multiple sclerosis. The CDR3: CASTPSGKVETQYF. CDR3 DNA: TGTGCCAGCACCCCTAGCGGGAAGGTAGAGACCCAGTACTTC.